Here is one T cell receptor (beta chain) with its context. Its cognate antigen is unknown. This sample is part of a study of T cells in narcolepsy. Repertoires were generated with immunoSEQ multiplex PCR, while TCRdb's copy carries only in-frame clones and drops some. Among about 27,000 clones listed, around 79% were seen once. Broader study findings: Blood of same and different patients, but not healthy controls, reportedly held recurring autoreactive clonotypes.

In germline, CDR1 is SEHNR, CDR2 FQNEAQ (reference sequence). The germline V and J ends were trimmed by 2 bases and 6 bases, with 13 bases remaining between them. CDR3 length: 14 amino acids. The receptor was isolated from a human donor in good health. Sequencing was carried out using memory (CD45RA-) CD4+ T cells from blood. V is TRBV7-9 and J is TRBJ2-5; TRBD1 is a possible D gene (5 bases). The chain's CDR3 is CASSLQWGGQTQYF. Here the CDR3 DNA reads TGTGCCAGCAGCTTACAATGGGGCGGCCAGACCCAGTACTTC.